This T cell receptor beta chain was sequenced in a study of T cell changes during pregnancy in multiple sclerosis. The repertoire was sequenced with immunoSEQ multiplex PCR; TCRdb's copy has only in-frame clones and lacks some. The sample carries roughly 40,000 clones, over 80% recorded once. Per the germline V gene, CDR1 is SGHTA and CDR2 is FQGNSA. The CDR3 has 16 amino acids. The J segment lost 15 bases and the V segment lost 1 base, leaving 12 bases of the junction unmatched. The sequencing here drew on CD4+ T cells from peripheral blood mononuclear cells, taken before pregnancy. The receptor was derived from a female donor with multiple sclerosis, enrolled in a pregnancy study. This rearrangement joins TRBV7-2 to TRBJ2-1; 13 bases map to TRBD2. The CDR3 loop reads CASSLGTSGGVYNPFF. In DNA form, the CDR3 reads TGTGCCAGCAGCTTAGGGACTAGCGGGGGAGTCTACAACCCGTTCTTC.